The 25 T cell receptor beta chains in this list originate from one sample, sequenced in a study of blood T cell repertoires in COVID-19. The data were produced by immunoSEQ multiplex PCR, yet TCRdb's version contains in-frame clones alone and is incomplete. Among a few hundred thousand clones, around 81% were seen once, and the ten largest hold 6.5% to 9%. The material sequenced was PBMCs or T cells enriched from blood (not recorded which). These receptors were collected from a woman aged 40 to 50 with acute COVID-19.

This chain uses TRBV14 with TRBJ1-3; no definite D call. CDR3 length: 16 residues. Trimming pared 4 bases from V and 0 bases from J, leaving 13 bases between. Germline CDR1 is SGHDN and CDR2 is FVKESK. CDR3 sequence (DNA): TGTGCCAGCAGCCTACACAGTCGAAGCTCTGGAAACACCATATATTTT. It yields the protein CASSLHSRSSGNTIYF.

The chain couples TRBV6-1 to TRBJ1-2; TRBD1 agrees at 9 bases. Germline-derived CDR1 and CDR2 are MNHNS and SASEGT. The length of the CDR3 is 14 residues. With V trimmed by 2 bases and J by 6 bases, 4 bases remained unmatched. The CDR3 loop reads CASSETGGPDGYTF. In DNA, the CDR3 is TGTGCCAGCAGTGAAACAGGGGGCCCGGATGGCTACACCTTC.

This sequence joins TRBV6-5 and TRBJ1-2; no firm D call. Germline lookup yields CDR1 MNHEY and CDR2 SVGAGI. The V end lost 6 bases, the J end lost 3 bases, and 8 bases lay between the germline ends. The CDR3 has 12 residues. For the CDR3, the DNA is TGTGCCAGCAGCGGGAATGACTATGGCTACACCTTC. The encoded protein is CASSGNDYGYTF.

This clone has a handful of counts. J is TRBJ1-1 and V is TRBV27; tentatively, D is TRBD1 (6 bases). Germline V gene lookup returns CDR1 MNHEY and CDR2 SMNVEV (reference sequence). V lost 3 bases, J lost 4 bases, and 15 bases lay in between. The CDR3 runs to 15 residues. The CDR3 is CASSFATGLSTEAFF. CDR3 DNA sequence: TGTGCCAGCAGTTTCGCGACAGGCTTGAGCACTGAAGCTTTCTTT.

This clone was recorded once. The chain employs TRBV10-3 and TRBJ2-7; 9 bases map to TRBD1. The germline gives CDR1 ENHRY, CDR2 SYGVKD. CDR3 size: 15 residues. With 4 bases clipped from V and 2 bases from J, the junction kept 6 bases outside the gene matches. The CDR3 reads CAISAPGQGTYEQYF. CDR3 sequence (DNA): TGTGCCATCAGTGCTCCGGGACAGGGAACCTACGAGCAGTACTTC.

The chain has TRBV6-5 and TRBJ1-2; TRBD1 matches at 8 bases. Germline CDR1 and CDR2: MNHEY and SVGAGI. This CDR3 has 15 amino acids. V dropped 6 bases and J dropped 0; count of bases not matched to a gene: 6. CDR3 loop: CASRGLGQANYGYTF. The DNA of the CDR3 is TGTGCCAGCAGGGGACTGGGACAGGCTAACTATGGCTACACCTTC.

The chain is built from TRBV5-6 and TRBJ2-5; maybe TRBD1 (7 bases). The V gene lost 1 base and the J gene lost 5 bases, with 12 bases spanning the gap. Looked up from germline, CDR1 is SGHDT and CDR2 is YYEEEE. The CDR3 runs to 14 residues. The CDR3 nucleotides are TGTGCCAGCAGCTTGACAGGGGCGGGGGAGACCCAGTACTTC. Protein product: CASSLTGAGETQYF. Together with reference TRBV5-6 and TRBJ2-5, the CDR3 gives the full variable domain: DAGVTQSPTHLIKTRGQQVTLRCSPKSGHDTVSWYQQALGQGPQFIFQYYEEEERQRGNFPDRFSGHQFPNYSSELNVNALLLGDSALYLCASSLTGAGETQYFGPGTRLLVL.

V gene TRBV10-2 combines with J gene TRBJ2-1, with D hard to call. Germline CDR1 is WSHSY and CDR2 is SAAADI. The CDR3 loop spans 13 amino acids. Trimming left V 2 bases short and J 2 bases short, with 4 bases between. CDR3 in DNA: TGCGCCAGCAGTGAGACTACCTACAATGAGCAGTTCTTC. It codes for CASSETTYNEQFF.

This chain links TRBV3-1 (or the pseudogene TRBV3-2) with TRBJ2-1; 9 nucleotides line up with TRBD2. V dropped 4 bases and J dropped 5; count of bases not matched to a gene: 6. Germline V gives CDR1 LGHDT, CDR2 YNNKEL (reference sequence). The CDR3 contains 15 residues. The chain's CDR3 is CASSPRTSANNEQFF. The CDR3 coding sequence is TGTGCCAGCAGCCCTCGGACTAGCGCCAACAATGAGCAGTTCTTC.

The V call is TRBV6-2 or TRBV6-3, the J call TRBJ1-1; maybe TRBD1 (6 bases). Per germline, CDR1 MNHEY and CDR2 SVGEGT. V gave up 5 bases and J gave up 1 base, with 11 bases separating them. The CDR3 contains 14 residues. The CDR3 bases are TGTGCCAGCAGTCGAGGACAGAGGAACACTGAAGCTTTCTTT. Its translation: CASSRGQRNTEAFF.

The chain links TRBV23-1 to TRBJ1-6; possible D gene TRBD1, 5 bases. TRBV23-1 is known as an ORF, though its function is uncertain. The CDR3 is 14 amino acids. The V gene lost 3 bases and the J gene lost 8 bases, with 11 bases spanning the gap. The CDR3 sequence: CASSHPGGDSPLHF. CDR3 bases: TGCGCCAGCAGTCACCCCGGGGGTGATTCACCCCTCCACTTT.

This clone is a singleton in its sample. This chain links TRBV7-3 with TRBJ2-3, with 11 bases lining up with TRBD2. The germline V gene has CDR1 SGHTA and CDR2 FQGTGA. With 5 bases clipped from V and 5 bases from J, the junction kept 6 bases outside the gene matches. This CDR3 is 15 amino acids long. In nucleotides, the CDR3 is TGTGCCAGCAGCCTTGGGACTAGCGGACGAGATACGCAGTATTTT. Amino acids: CASSLGTSGRDTQYF.

V and J are TRBV5-1 and TRBJ2-6; 7 bases are shared with TRBD1. The CDR3 has 18 residues. Germline trimming cut 7 bases from V and 0 bases from J; bases unmatched to any gene: 13. CDR1 is SGHRS, CDR2 YFSETQ, per germline. CDR3 nucleotide sequence: TGCGCCAGCGGAATGGCGACAGGGAAAAGCTCTGGGGCCAACGTCCTGACTTTC. Its protein is CASGMATGKSSGANVLTF.

The J gene is TRBJ1-2, the V gene TRBV2; possible D gene TRBD1, 5 bases. The CDR3 loop spans 14 amino acids. V lost 8 bases and J lost 4, with 17 bases in between. From germline, CDR1 is SNHLY and CDR2 FYNNEI. CDR3 bases: TGTGCCAGCGGCTCAGGGATCCGGAGCTATGGCTACACCTTC. Translated, it gives CASGSGIRSYGYTF.

This rearrangement joins TRBV7-3 to TRBJ2-5; weak D call: TRBD2 (6 bases). V was cut by 1 base and J by 0 bases, with 9 bases left in between. Germline-derived CDR1 and CDR2 are SGHTA and FQGTGA. This CDR3 comprises 15 residues. CDR3 sequence (DNA): TGTGCCAGCAGCTTAATATCGGGGGACCAAGAGACCCAGTACTTC. It specifies CASSLISGDQETQYF.

This clone was counted between two and nine times. The gene calls are TRBV2 and TRBJ1-6; 8 bases match TRBD1. The CDR3 covers 15 residues. Trimming at V came to 6 bases and at J to 7 bases, leaving 8 bases not matched to a gene. The germline gives CDR1 SNHLY, CDR2 FYNNEI. The CDR3 DNA is TGTGCCAGCAGAATACAGGGGGTGGGGAATTCACCCCTCCACTTT. Protein product: CASRIQGVGNSPLHF.

The chain has TRBV5-8 and TRBJ2-4, with 8 bases aligning to TRBD1. Germline V CDR1 and CDR2: SGHTS, YDEGEE. The ends lost 4 bases at V and 1 base at J; junction bases unmatched: 13. This CDR3 has 18 residues. CDR3 protein: CASSAESDRANAKNIQYF. In DNA, the CDR3 is TGTGCCAGCAGCGCAGAGTCGGACAGGGCGAACGCCAAAAACATTCAGTACTTC.

This clone occurred once. The chain uses TRBV3-1 (or the pseudogene TRBV3-2) and TRBJ1-2; 10 bases line up with TRBD1. V dropped 4 bases and J dropped 1; count of bases not matched to a gene: 9. This CDR3 has 17 residues. The germline gives CDR1 LGHDT, CDR2 YNNKEL (reference sequence). The CDR3 spells CASSPVTGGSFNYGYTF. CDR3 DNA sequence: TGTGCCAGCAGCCCCGTGACAGGGGGCAGTTTTAACTATGGCTACACCTTC.

The CDR3 is CAVATGWGDTQYF. In DNA, the CDR3 is TGTGCAGTAGCGACAGGGTGGGGGGATACGCAGTATTTT. The V and J genes are TRBV6-5 and TRBJ2-3; 7 bases are a match to TRBD1. CDR3 size: 13 residues. From germline, CDR1 is MNHEY and CDR2 SVGAGI.

The chain employs TRBV2 and TRBJ1-1; D not resolved. This CDR3 comprises 14 residues. Trimming stripped 4 bases from V and 1 base from J, with 10 bases between. The germline V gene encodes CDR1 SNHLY and CDR2 FYNNEI. The CDR3 coding sequence is TGTGCCAGCAGTGGGCGGAACGGGAACACTGAAGCTTTCTTT. This codes for CASSGRNGNTEAFF. The whole variable domain, filled in from reference TRBV2 and TRBJ1-1, reads EPEVTQTPSHQVTQMGQEVILRCVPISNHLYFYWYRQILGQKVEFLVSFYNNEISEKSEIFDDQFSVERPDGSNFTLKIRSTKLEDSAMYFCASSGRNGNTEAFFGQGTRLTVV.

This clone was picked up one time. The rearrangement joins TRBV4-2 to TRBJ2-7; tentative D call: TRBD1 (6 bases). V was trimmed by 0 bases and J by 0 bases, leaving 21 bases between them. This CDR3 is built from 19 residues. Germline-derived CDR1 and CDR2 are LGHNA and YNFKEQ. DNA of the CDR3: TGTGCCAGCAGCCAAGATCGGGGCAGGGGTGGTCTCCGCTCCTACGAGCAGTACTTC. The encoded protein is CASSQDRGRGGLRSYEQYF.

This clone was observed a single time. The chain employs TRBV4-3 and TRBJ1-1; 9 nucleotides line up with TRBD1. Per the germline V gene, CDR1 is LGHNA and CDR2 is YSLEER. CDR3 size: 16 residues. The junction had 10 bases not matched to a gene; V was cut back by 2 bases and J by 6 bases. CDR3 DNA sequence: TGCGCCAGCAGCCAATCGACAGGGGGGGACGTCGCTGAAGCTTTCTTT. Protein sequence: CASSQSTGGDVAEAFF.

A few counts support this clone. The chain uses TRBV6-4 and TRBJ2-3; 10 bases line up with TRBD2. CDR1 and CDR2 from the germline V gene are MRHNA and SNTAGT. This CDR3 has 16 amino acids. Germline trimming cut 2 bases from V and 4 bases from J; bases unmatched to any gene: 6. In DNA form, the CDR3 reads TGTGCCAGCAGTGACCGCGCTAGCGGGAGTGCAGATACGCAGTATTTT. Its translation: CASSDRASGSADTQYF.

This clone was seen more than once but under ten times. This chain joins TRBV2 and TRBJ1-5, with 7 nucleotides matching TRBD1. The CDR3 length is 14 residues. From germline, CDR1 is SNHLY and CDR2 FYNNEI. Losses at the gene ends were 5 bases for V and 3 bases for J; bases not matched to a gene: 4. CDR3 sequence: CASSRDSFNQPQHF. The CDR3 DNA follows: TGTGCCAGCAGTAGGGACAGCTTCAATCAGCCCCAGCATTTT.

The chain joins TRBV5-1 to TRBJ1-2; TRBD1 agrees at 7 bases. CDR1 and CDR2 (germline): SGHRS, YFSETQ. J gave up 7 bases and V 0 bases, and 3 bases lay outside the gene matches. The CDR3 has 13 amino acids. The CDR3 here is CASSLDTGVGYTF. CDR3 nucleotides: TGCGCCAGCAGCTTGGATACAGGGGTTGGCTACACCTTC.